A single sample gave rise to the 13 T cell receptor beta chains below, sequenced in a study of cytomegalovirus exposure and HLA in healthy donors. Vbeta (60) and Jbeta (13) primers were used in the PCR. The method was immunoSEQ multiplex PCR; TCRdb's version includes in-frame clones alone and lacks a portion of them. The sample includes approximately 190,000 clones, roughly 80% of them seen just once. The sequencing sample was made of PBMCs. Receptor source: a boy younger than 18 in good health and CMV-seronegative.

The rearrangement joins TRBV7-9 to TRBJ2-2; D gene ambiguous. Trimming took off 3 bases at V and 6 bases at J, with 8 bases between the two ends. Per germline, CDR1 SEHNR and CDR2 FQNEAQ (reference sequence). The CDR3 totals 13 residues. In nucleotides, the CDR3 is TGTGCCAGCAGCTTCGACATCTCCGGGGAGCTGTTTTTT. Translated, it gives CASSFDISGELFF.

V and J are TRBV9 and TRBJ1-2; tentative D call: TRBD1 (6 bases). V gave up 2 bases and J gave up 8 bases, with 16 bases separating them. CDR3 size: 14 residues. In germline, CDR1 is SGDLS, CDR2 YYNGEE. The CDR3 protein is CASSVPGTRAGYTF. The CDR3, as DNA: TGTGCCAGCAGCGTCCCCGGGACACGGGCGGGCTACACCTTC.

The chain has TRBV4-3 and TRBJ1-2; D call uncertain. This CDR3 is 18 amino acids long. V lost 0 bases and J lost 0, with 17 bases in between. Germline lookup yields CDR1 LGHNA and CDR2 YSLEER. Here the CDR3 reads CASSQDSFFWSANYGYTF. For the CDR3, the DNA is TGCGCCAGCAGCCAAGACTCCTTCTTTTGGTCGGCTAACTATGGCTACACCTTC.

The chain links TRBV7-6 to TRBJ1-4; TRBD1 is a possible D gene (5 bases). Trimming took 2 bases from V and 8 from J, leaving 12 bases between them. Germline CDR1 reads SGHVS; CDR2 reads FNYEAQ. This CDR3 is 14 amino acids long. The CDR3 here is CASSLQGGKEKLFF. The CDR3 DNA reads TGTGCCAGCAGCTTACAGGGAGGGAAGGAAAAACTGTTTTTT. The entire variable domain, with the rest obtained from reference TRBV7-6 and TRBJ1-4, is as follows: GAGVSQSPRYKVTKRGQDVALRCDPISGHVSLYWYRQALGQGPEFLTYFNYEAQQDKSGLPNDRFSAERPEGSISTLTIQRTEQRDSAMYRCASSLQGGKEKLFFGSGTQLSVL.

V usage is TRBV5-1 and J usage is TRBJ2-1; 12 nucleotides line up with TRBD2. The germline V gene encodes CDR1 SGHRS and CDR2 YFSETQ. V shed 3 bases and J 5 bases; nucleotides not matched to a gene: 6. This CDR3 has 16 residues. CDR3 DNA sequence: TGCGCCAGCAGCTCCGGGACTAGCGGGTCTGACAATGAGCAGTTCTTC. This translates into CASSSGTSGSDNEQFF.

The rearrangement uses TRBV27 and TRBJ1-4; a weak D match, TRBD1 (6 bases). Germline CDR1 MNHEY, CDR2 SMNVEV (reference sequence). The V end lost 6 bases, the J end lost 2 bases, and 10 bases lay between the germline ends. The CDR3 length is 14 residues. The CDR3 sequence is CASRTGYTNEKLFF. CDR3 sequence (DNA): TGTGCCAGCAGAACAGGGTACACTAATGAAAAACTGTTTTTT.

The chain employs TRBV18 and TRBJ2-1, with 11 bases matching TRBD2. This CDR3 is built from 14 residues. The V and J ends lost 3 bases and 7 bases, in that order; junction bases with no gene match: 2. Germline lookup yields CDR1 KGHSH and CDR2 LQKENI. The CDR3: CASSPASGGNEQFF. CDR3 DNA sequence: TGTGCCAGCTCACCTGCTAGCGGGGGGAATGAGCAGTTCTTC.

Worth noting for this clone: Germline and junction disagree at one end, which may indicate a read error. Within the sample, other DNA sequences also encode this same CDR3. The chain employs TRBV9 and TRBJ1-2, with D possibly TRBD1 on 5 matching bases. Germline assignment: CDR1 SGDLS and CDR2 YYNGEE. The CDR3 spans 13 residues. The CDR3 region is CASSTGTNYGYTF. In DNA, the CDR3 is TGTGCCAGCAGCACGGGGACTAATTATGGCTACACCTTC. Using reference TRBV9 and TRBJ1-2 for the parts outside the CDR3, the full variable domain is DSGVTQTPKHLITATGQRVTLRCSPRSGDLSVYWYQQSLDQGLQFLIQYYNGEERAKGNILERFSAQQFPDLHSELNLSSLELGDSALYFCASSTGTNYGYTFGSGTRLTVV.

The chain has TRBV7-6 and TRBJ1-1; D may be TRBD1 (6 bases). The V gene's germline CDR1 is SGHVS and CDR2 FNYEAQ. V lost 4 bases to trimming and J lost 4 bases, with 19 bases between them. The CDR3 has 16 amino acids. In DNA form, the CDR3 reads TGTGCCAGCAGCTCTAAAGGGGGGGCCTTTATCACTGAAGCTTTCTTT. Protein: CASSSKGGAFITEAFF.

This chain uses TRBV5-1 with TRBJ2-5, with D perhaps matching TRBD1 (5 bases). Germline V lookup: CDR1 SGHRS, CDR2 YFSETQ. Trimming removed 0 bases from V and 5 bases from J, with 11 bases in between. The CDR3 consists of 14 residues. The CDR3 spells CASSLDRPRETQYF. The CDR3 DNA reads TGCGCCAGCAGCTTGGACAGGCCTCGGGAGACCCAGTACTTC. Full variable domain (remainder filled in from reference TRBV5-1 and TRBJ2-5): KAGVTQTPRYLIKTRGQQVTLSCSPISGHRSVSWYQQTPGQGLQFLFEYFSETQRNKGNFPGRFSGRQFSNSRSEMNVSTLELGDSALYLCASSLDRPRETQYFGPGTRLLVL.

The chain has TRBV6-1 and TRBJ2-4, with D maybe TRBD2 (6 bases). CDR3 length equals 15 residues. Germline CDR1 and CDR2: MNHNS and SASEGT. Trimming took 5 bases from V and 0 from J, leaving 11 bases between them. CDR3 sequence (DNA): TGTGCCAGCAGTCTCTCGGGGGTAGCCAAAAACATTCAGTACTTC. Protein sequence: CASSLSGVAKNIQYF.

The rearrangement uses TRBV20-1 and TRBJ2-5, with unresolved D. Near its end, the DNA agrees better with TRBJ2-7, so the J call may be wrong. The CDR3 totals 11 residues. Germline CDR1 and CDR2: DFQATT and SNEGSKA (reference sequence). CDR3 in DNA: TGCAGTGCTAGAAACGACTACGAGCAGTACTTC. Translation: CSARNDYEQYF.

The chain recombines TRBV2 with TRBJ1-1, with D unclear. This CDR3 has 12 residues. The ends were cut back, 4 bases at V and 4 bases at J, with 7 bases in the middle. Germline V gives CDR1 SNHLY, CDR2 FYNNEI. CDR3 protein: CASSGHSTEAFF. The DNA of the CDR3 is TGTGCCAGCAGTGGGCACAGCACTGAAGCTTTCTTT.